The next 15 T cell receptor beta chains were all read from a single sample in a study of early T cells in non-severe SARS-CoV-2 infection. From the 5' RACE reads, TCRdb called clonotypes with MiXCR, one entry per CDR3 protein. The sample holds tens of thousands of distinct CDR3 sequences, about 4% seen once. Material for sequencing was whole blood. The receptors were sampled from an adult who was a healthcare worker with PCR-confirmed SARS-CoV-2 infection or an uninfected control (not recorded which).

This clonotype has a count of ten or more. This chain links TRBV7-9 with TRBJ2-1, with a possible D match to TRBD1 (5 bases). The germline CDR1 and CDR2 sequences are SEHNR and FQNEAQ (reference sequence). The CDR3 extends over 11 amino acids. The ends were cut back, 7 bases at V and 6 bases at J, with 7 bases in the middle. The CDR3 spells CASTRVNEQFF. The CDR3 region has the DNA TGTGCCAGCACCAGGGTCAATGAGCAGTTCTTC.

This clonotype was found many times. The V gene is TRBV27, the J gene TRBJ2-7; D is unresolved. CDR3 length: 15 residues. The germline CDR1 and CDR2 sequences are MNHEY and SMNVEV (reference sequence). V was cut by 6 bases and J by 5 bases, with 20 bases left in between. In DNA form, the CDR3 reads TGTGCCAGCAGAAGTTCCGGTAGGGCTGAGGACGAGCAGTACTTC. Amino acid sequence: CASRSSGRAEDEQYF.

The chain is built from TRBV19 and TRBJ1-2; 10 bases fit TRBD1. CDR3 length equals 16 residues. CDR1 and CDR2 from the germline V gene are LNHDA and SQIVND (reference sequence). Trimming cost V 6 bases and J 7 bases; bases outside gene matches: 14. This CDR3 reads CASRISTPGQGGGYTF. The CDR3 region has the DNA TGTGCCAGTAGAATATCAACCCCCGGACAGGGGGGTGGCTACACCTTC.

This clonotype was picked up many times. CDR3 nucleotides: TGCAGTGCTAGAGTAAGGGCGAACTATGGCTACACCTTC. It is translated as CSARVRANYGYTF. The chain employs TRBV20-1 and TRBJ1-2; D gene ambiguous. V shed 1 base and J shed 2 bases, with 8 bases lying between them. The CDR3 sequence is 13 residues long. The germline CDR1 and CDR2 sequences are DFQATT and SNEGSKA (reference sequence).

This clonotype showed up just a few times. V and J are TRBV19 and TRBJ2-3; 9 positions agree with TRBD1. V dropped 5 bases and J dropped 8; count of bases not matched to a gene: 5. CDR1 is LNHDA, CDR2 SQIVND, per germline (reference sequence). This CDR3 has 13 amino acids. The CDR3 loop is CASSAGQGGTQYF. CDR3 nucleotides: TGTGCCAGTAGTGCGGGACAGGGCGGTACGCAGTATTTT.

This clonotype was seen repeatedly, ten times or more. The V call is TRBV6-2 or TRBV6-3, the J call TRBJ1-1, with 7 bases that match TRBD1. The length of the CDR3 is 14 residues. CDR1 and CDR2 (germline): MNHEY, SVGEGT. J lost 7 bases, V lost 6 bases, and 11 bases had no gene match. The CDR3 region is CASRTDRDLLEAFF. For the CDR3, the DNA is TGTGCCAGCAGGACCGACAGGGACTTGCTTGAAGCTTTCTTT.

Many counts were recorded for this clonotype. The chain couples TRBV4-2 to TRBJ1-5; possibly TRBD1 for D (6 bases). Trimming left V 4 bases short and J 4 bases short, with 8 bases between. The CDR3 runs to 13 residues. Germline V CDR1 and CDR2: LGHNA, YNFKEQ. The CDR3 DNA sequence: TGTGCCAGCAGCCGCACAGGGAATCAGCCCCAGCATTTT. This translates into CASSRTGNQPQHF.

For this clonotype: This may be a read error, as it is one base from a much larger clone. This sequence joins TRBV6-1 and TRBJ2-7; D gene ambiguous. V lost 7 bases, J lost 7 bases, and 11 bases lay in between. The CDR3 extends over 11 amino acids. CDR1 and CDR2 (germline): MNHNS, SASEGT. The CDR3 DNA is TGTGCCAGCACCTGGATATCTGAGCAGTACTTC. This sequence encodes CASTWISEQYF.

This clonotype occurred many times. One junction end disagrees with the germline gene, perhaps due to a read error. The chain employs TRBV20-1 and TRBJ2-1, with no clear D. This CDR3 has 15 amino acids. The germline V gene encodes CDR1 DFQATT and CDR2 SNEGSKA (reference sequence). CDR3 protein: CSARERISSYNEQFF. CDR3 sequence (DNA): TGCAGTGCCAGAGAGAGAATATCCTCTTACAATGAGCAGTTCTTC.

In its sample, this clonotype was seen many times. The chain has TRBV6-5 and TRBJ2-7; tentatively, D is TRBD1 or TRBD2 (5 bases each). The CDR3 contains 13 residues. Germline V gives CDR1 MNHEY, CDR2 SVGAGI. V was pared by 10 bases and J by 6 bases, with 19 bases between. CDR3: CATGGGVAREQYF. As DNA, the CDR3 is TGTGCCACCGGTGGGGGAGTAGCGCGCGAGCAGTACTTC.

This clonotype was detected many times. CDR3 nucleotides: TGTGCCAGCAGCTTAAGCGGGTACTCCGGGGGCGGAGATACGCAGTATTTT. Translation gives CASSLSGYSGGGDTQYF. The chain couples TRBV7-2 to TRBJ2-3, with D perhaps matching TRBD1 or TRBD2 (6 bases each). CDR1 is SGHTA and CDR2 is FQGNSA in the germline V gene. V lost 2 bases, J lost 5 bases, and 20 bases lay in between. The CDR3 consists of 17 residues.

This clonotype was counted ten times or more. The chain has TRBV7-2 and TRBJ2-1, with 9 bases that match TRBD2. J was trimmed by 2 bases and V by 2 bases; bases with no gene match: 4. CDR3 length: 16 amino acids. CDR1 is SGHTA and CDR2 is FQGNSA in the germline V gene. Written as DNA, the CDR3 is TGTGCCAGCAGCTTATATAGCGGGAGAACCTACAATGAGCAGTTCTTC. It is translated as CASSLYSGRTYNEQFF.

The table lists this clonotype with many counts. This rearrangement joins TRBV2 to TRBJ2-7; a possible D gene is TRBD2 (7 bases). Germline V gene sequence: CDR1 SNHLY, CDR2 FYNNEI. Trimming cost V 9 bases and J 2 bases, with 14 bases left between them. This CDR3 is built from 13 residues. CDR3: CASDGGPPYEQYF. In DNA form, the CDR3 reads TGTGCCAGTGACGGGGGGCCCCCCTACGAGCAGTACTTC.

CDR3 amino acids: CASSLGHLDGNTIYF. DNA for the CDR3: TGCGCCAGCAGCTTGGGACACTTGGATGGAAACACCATATATTTT. The chain carries TRBV5-1 and TRBJ1-3; unclear D gene. Germline CDR1 SGHRS, CDR2 YFSETQ. The CDR3 has 15 residues. V was pared by 0 bases and J by 3 bases, with 10 bases between.

Ten or more counts support this clonotype. The chain uses TRBV3-1 and TRBJ2-5; 7 nucleotides line up with TRBD1. J gave up 1 base and V 4 bases, and 3 bases lay outside the gene matches. This CDR3 contains 14 residues. CDR1 and CDR2 (germline): LGHDT, YNNKEL (reference sequence). Written as DNA, the CDR3 is TGTGCCAGCAGCCGCTCAGGGGGCCAAGAGACCCAGTACTTC. Amino acids: CASSRSGGQETQYF.